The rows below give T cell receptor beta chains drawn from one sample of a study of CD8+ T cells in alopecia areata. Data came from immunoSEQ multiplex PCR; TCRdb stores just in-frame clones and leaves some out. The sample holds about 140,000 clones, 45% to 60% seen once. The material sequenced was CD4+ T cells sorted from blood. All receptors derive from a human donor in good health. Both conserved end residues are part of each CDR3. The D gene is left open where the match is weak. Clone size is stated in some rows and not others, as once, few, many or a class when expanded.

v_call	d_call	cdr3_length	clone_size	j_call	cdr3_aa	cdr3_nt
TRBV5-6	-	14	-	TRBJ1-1	CASSLSGMNTEAFF	TGTGCCAGCAGCTTGTCAGGGATGAACACTGAAGCTTTCTTT
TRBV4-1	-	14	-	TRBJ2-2	CASVSSSDAGELFF	TGCGCCAGCGTCTCCAGTTCGGACGCCGGGGAGCTGTTTTTT
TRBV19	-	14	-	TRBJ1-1	CASSTIRDHEQPFF	TGTGCCAGTAGTACGATCCGGGACCACGAACAACCTTTCTTT
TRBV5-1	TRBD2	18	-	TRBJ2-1	CASSSSPLAGYLGNEQFF	TGCGCCAGCAGCTCCTCCCCTCTAGCGGGATACCTGGGAAATGAGCAGTTCTTC
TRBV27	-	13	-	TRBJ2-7	CASSFRASYEQYF	TGTGCCAGCAGTTTCAGGGCTTCCTACGAGCAGTACTTC
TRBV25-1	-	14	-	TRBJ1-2	CASSVSGPYYGYTF	TGTGCCAGCAGTGTATCCGGACCCTACTATGGCTACACCTTC
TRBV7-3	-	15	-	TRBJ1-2	CASSAPPRGQYGYTF	TGTGCCAGCAGCGCACCTCCCCGGGGGCAGTATGGCTACACCTTC
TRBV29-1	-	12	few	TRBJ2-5	CSVDGRQETQYF	TGCAGCGTTGATGGGAGGCAAGAGACCCAGTACTTC
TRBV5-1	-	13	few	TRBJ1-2	CASSPGQRYGYTF	TGCGCCAGCAGCCCCGGGCAGCGCTATGGCTACACCTTC
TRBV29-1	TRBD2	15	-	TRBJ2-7	CSVAGLAGVVEEQYF	TGCAGCGTGGCTGGACTAGCGGGAGTTGTAGAAGAGCAGTACTTC
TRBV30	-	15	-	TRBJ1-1	CAWIKRGILNTEAFF	TGTGCCTGGATTAAGAGAGGGATCCTGAACACTGAAGCTTTCTTT
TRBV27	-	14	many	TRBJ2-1	CASKRGSSYNEQFF	TGTGCCAGCAAACGGGGGAGCTCCTACAATGAGCAGTTCTTC
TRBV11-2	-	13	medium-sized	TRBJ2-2	CASSRTDTGELFF	TGTGCCAGCAGCCGGACAGACACCGGGGAGCTGTTTTTT
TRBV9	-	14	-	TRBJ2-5	CASSVSTVQETQYF	TGTGCCAGCAGCGTATCTACAGTCCAAGAGACCCAGTACTTC
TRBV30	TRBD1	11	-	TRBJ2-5	CAWGQGETQYF	TGTGCCTGGGGACAGGGAGAGACCCAGTACTTC
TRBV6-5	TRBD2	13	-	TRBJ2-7	CAIRGGSSYEQYF	TGTGCCATCCGGGGGGGGAGCTCCTACGAGCAGTACTTC
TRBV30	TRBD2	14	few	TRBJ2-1	CAWSGGSGYNEQFF	TGTGCCTGGAGCGGCGGGAGCGGCTACAATGAGCAGTTCTTC
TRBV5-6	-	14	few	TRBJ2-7	CASSSLPGDYEQYF	TGTGCCAGCAGCTCGCTCCCCGGGGACTACGAGCAGTACTTC
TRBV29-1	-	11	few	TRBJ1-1	CSVERAAEAFF	TGCAGCGTTGAACGCGCCGCTGAAGCTTTCTTT
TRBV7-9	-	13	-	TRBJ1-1	CASSYDRYTEAFF	TGTGCCAGCAGTTATGACCGATACACTGAAGCTTTCTTT
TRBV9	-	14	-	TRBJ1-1	CASSPRQENTEAFF	TGTGCCAGCAGCCCCCGACAGGAGAACACTGAAGCTTTCTTT
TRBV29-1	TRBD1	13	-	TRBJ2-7	CSVAGQGLLGQYF	TGCAGCGTCGCGGGACAGGGACTCCTCGGGCAGTACTTC
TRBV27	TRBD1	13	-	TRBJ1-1	CASSARQGTEAFF	TGTGCCAGCAGTGCCCGACAGGGAACTGAAGCTTTCTTT
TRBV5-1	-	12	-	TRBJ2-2	CASSLLPGELFF	TGCGCCAGCAGCTTGTTGCCCGGGGAGCTGTTTTTT
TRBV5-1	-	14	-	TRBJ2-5	CASSLGQPQETQYF	TGCGCCAGCAGCTTGGGACAGCCCCAAGAGACCCAGTACTTC
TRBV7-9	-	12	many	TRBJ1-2	CASSANSYGYTF	TGTGCCAGCAGCGCGAACAGTTATGGCTACACCTTC
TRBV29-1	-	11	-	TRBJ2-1	CSVLLIYEQFF	TGCAGCGTCCTCCTAATCTATGAGCAGTTCTTC
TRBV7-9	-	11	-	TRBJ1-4	CASSSHEKLFF	TGTGCCAGCAGCTCCCATGAAAAACTGTTTTTT
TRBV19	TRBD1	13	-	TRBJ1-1	CASSIYRGAEAFF	TGTGCCAGTAGTATCTACAGGGGCGCTGAAGCTTTCTTT
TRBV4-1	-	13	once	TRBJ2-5	CASREMTRETQYF	TGCGCCAGCAGGGAGATGACGCGGGAGACCCAGTACTTC
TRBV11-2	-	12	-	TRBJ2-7	CASSSPFGEQYF	TGTGCCAGCAGCTCGCCGTTTGGAGAGCAGTACTTC
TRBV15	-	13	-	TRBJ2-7	CATSRVPGYEQYF	TGTGCCACCAGCAGAGTACCTGGCTACGAGCAGTACTTC
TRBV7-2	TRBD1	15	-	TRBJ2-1	CASSRGQGTYNEQFF	TGTGCCAGCAGCCGGGGACAGGGAACATACAATGAGCAGTTCTTC
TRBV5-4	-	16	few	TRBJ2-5	CASTSGVGAMRETQYF	TGTGCCAGCACCTCCGGGGTGGGGGCCATGAGGGAGACCCAGTACTTC
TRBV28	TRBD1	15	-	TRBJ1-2	CASSPGDRNYYGYTF	TGTGCCAGCAGTCCAGGGGACAGGAACTACTATGGCTACACCTTC
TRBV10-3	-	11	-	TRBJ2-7	CAISPAYEQYF	TGTGCCATCAGCCCTGCTTACGAGCAGTACTTC
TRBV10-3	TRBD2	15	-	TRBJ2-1	CAISFSGRADNEQFF	TGTGCCATCAGTTTCAGCGGGAGGGCCGACAATGAGCAGTTCTTC
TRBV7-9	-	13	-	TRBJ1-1	CASSSGYNTEAFF	TGTGCCAGCAGCTCAGGGTATAACACTGAAGCTTTCTTT
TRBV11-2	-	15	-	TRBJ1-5	CASSLRGQSNQPQHF	TGTGCCAGCAGCTTACGCGGACAATCCAATCAGCCCCAGCATTTT
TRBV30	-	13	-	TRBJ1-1	CAWSRVTDTEAFF	TGTGCCTGGAGTCGGGTGACTGACACTGAAGCTTTCTTT
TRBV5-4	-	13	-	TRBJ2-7	CASSLAQSWEQYF	TGTGCCAGCAGCTTGGCGCAGAGCTGGGAGCAGTACTTC
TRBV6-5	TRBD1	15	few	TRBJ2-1	CASSRQGITYNEQFF	TGTGCCAGCAGCAGACAGGGAATTACCTACAATGAGCAGTTCTTC
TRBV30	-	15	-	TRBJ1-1	CASIIGLASNTEAFF	TGTGCCTCCATAATAGGGCTGGCCTCGAACACTGAAGCTTTCTTT
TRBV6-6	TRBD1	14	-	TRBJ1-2	CASSQETGSYGYTF	TGTGCCAGCAGTCAAGAGACAGGGAGCTATGGCTACACCTTC
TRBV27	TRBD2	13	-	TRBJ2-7	CASASGNAYEQYF	TGTGCCAGCGCCAGCGGGAACGCCTACGAGCAGTACTTC
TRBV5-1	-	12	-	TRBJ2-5	CASRGPDETQYF	TGCGCCAGCAGAGGCCCCGACGAGACCCAGTACTTC
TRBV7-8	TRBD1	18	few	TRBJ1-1	CASSSRGTGHFMNTEAFF	TGTGCCAGCAGCTCCCGCGGGACAGGGCATTTCATGAACACTGAAGCTTTCTTT
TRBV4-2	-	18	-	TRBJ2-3	CASSQGPGLGGLADTQYF	TGTGCCAGCAGCCAAGGACCGGGTCTCGGAGGACTTGCAGATACGCAGTATTTT
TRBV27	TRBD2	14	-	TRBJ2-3	CASKRLASTDTQYF	TGTGCCAGCAAGAGACTAGCAAGCACAGATACGCAGTATTTT
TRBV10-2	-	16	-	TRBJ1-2	CASSPSVRGGRPGYTF	TGCGCCAGCAGCCCCTCCGTACGTGGGGGACGGCCGGGCTACACCTTC
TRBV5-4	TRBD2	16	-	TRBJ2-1	CASSLARTSGKGEQFF	TGTGCCAGCAGCTTGGCGAGGACTAGCGGGAAGGGTGAGCAGTTCTTC